The present entry profiles one T cell receptor (beta chain) with its context. The CDR3 is 12 residues long. Germline assignment: CDR1 KGHSH and CDR2 LQKENI. The V gene lost 6 bases and the J gene lost 1 base, with 5 bases spanning the gap. Authors' processing steps: Reference gene primer amplification in the assay estimated nucleated cell counts. Data came from immunoSEQ multiplex PCR; TCRdb stores just in-frame clones and leaves some out. V and J calls and clone size are those listed in that table; D and trimming were worked out from the DNA. The sample holds tens of thousands of clones, approximately 80% seen once. The data were taken from a study of blood T cell repertoires in COVID-19. Study background: The United States, Italy and Spain provided the acute and convalescent COVID-19 samples. From T cells, B-cell-depleted T cells, or PBMCs came the material, which was cDNA or gDNA.

Patients in Seattle were enrolled during active infection, then followed longitudinally. This TCR was recovered from a man between 60 and 75 years old with COVID-19, enrolled during active disease. This rearrangement joins TRBV18 to TRBJ2-3; no clear D. Sample: peripheral blood. The DNA of the CDR3 is TGTGCCAGCTCCCCTGGCACAGATACGCAGTATTTT. Its protein is CASSPGTDTQYF.